This T cell receptor beta chain was observed in a study of identical twins. In TCRdb, the 5' RACE reads were re-called with MiXCR into one record per CDR3 protein. This sample has about 530,000 distinct CDR3 sequences, with 20% to 25% found just once. V was clipped by 6 bases and J by 0 bases; unmatched bases: 5. Per the germline V gene, CDR1 is ENHRY and CDR2 is SYGVKD. The CDR3 loop spans 16 amino acids. This same sample was also part of a study on yellow fever vaccine responses in identical twins.

This clonotype originated in a woman under 30 in good health. The gene calls are TRBV10-3 and TRBJ2-2, with 9 bases fitting TRBD2. The sequencing input was CD4+ T cells sorted from blood. The CDR3 protein is CAISRLAETNTGELFF. CDR3 nucleotides: TGTGCCATCAGCCGACTAGCGGAGACGAACACCGGGGAGCTGTTTTTT.